This TCR beta chain was profiled in a study of T cell repertoires in cytomegalovirus infection (dated by TCRdb to the late 2010s). With regard to the full study: The HLA type of each donor mattered for the analysis, because public TCR beta signatures pointed to carriage of CMV infection along with the matching HLA type.

The sequencer was an Illumina HiSeq 1500. TCRdb reanalyzed the raw reads on its own, using fastp at Q25 for trimming and MiXCR for clone calling, and kept in-frame beta chains. Records with the same CDR3 protein are collapsed into one entry carrying the most frequent genes and DNA. This sample lists 200,000 to 300,000 distinct CDR3 sequences; approximately 13% were detected once. The ten largest make up 1.5% to 2% of the sample. Via the germline V gene, CDR1 is SGHTA and CDR2 FQGTGA. The CDR3 runs 16 amino acids, cysteine and phenylalanine included. Of the read, only the CDR3 DNA is kept; its 48 bases are in frame from base 1. Germline trimming amounts to 0 bases on V and 4 bases on J, with 7 as the count of junction bases outside the gene matches. Results the study describes overall, beyond this receptor: The ex vivo response was dominated by HLA-C-restricted CMV-specific TCR beta clonotypes, which also provided the single most frequent clonotype in two of eight donors. In both this cohort and an independent cohort of several hundred donors, the cumulative frequency of public TCR beta family members distinguished carriers of CMV infection plus the relevant HLA type.

This clonotype was observed many times. Its binding antigen is unknown. Base qualities are not at hand, and no much larger clone is one base apart. This receptor chain uses TRBV7-3 and TRBJ1-2; 8 central nucleotides agree with TRBD1. Material: PBMCs. This sequence was found in a human donor in good health (CMV status not recorded). Some clones in this sample may be carry-over from other donors' samples. The CDR3 is CASSLTTGALAYGYTF. In nucleotide form, the sequence is TGTGCCAGCAGCTTAACGACAGGGGCCCTAGCCTATGGCTACACCTTC. The CDR3 plus the reference TRBV7-3 and TRBJ1-2 genes for the other parts give the full variable domain: GAGVSQTPSNKVTEKGKYVELRCDPISGHTALYWYRQSLGQGPEFLIYFQGTGAADDSGLPNDRFFAVRPEGSVSTLKIQRTERGDSAVYLCASSLTTGALAYGYTFGSGTRLTVV.